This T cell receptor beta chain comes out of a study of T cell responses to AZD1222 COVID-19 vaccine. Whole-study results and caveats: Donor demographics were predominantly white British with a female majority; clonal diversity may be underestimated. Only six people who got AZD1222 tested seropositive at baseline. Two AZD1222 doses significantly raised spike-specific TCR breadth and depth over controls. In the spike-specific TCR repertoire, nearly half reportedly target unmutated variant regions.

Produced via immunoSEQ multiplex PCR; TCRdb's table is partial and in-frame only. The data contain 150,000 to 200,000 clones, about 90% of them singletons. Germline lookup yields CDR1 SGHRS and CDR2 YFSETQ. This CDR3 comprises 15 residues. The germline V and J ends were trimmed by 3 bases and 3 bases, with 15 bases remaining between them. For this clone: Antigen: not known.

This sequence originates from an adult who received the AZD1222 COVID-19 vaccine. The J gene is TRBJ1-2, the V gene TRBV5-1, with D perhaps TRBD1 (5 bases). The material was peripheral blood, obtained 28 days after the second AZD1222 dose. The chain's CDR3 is CASSSGSREDYGYTF. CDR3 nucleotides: TGCGCCAGCAGCTCGGGGTCCAGGGAGGACTATGGCTACACCTTC.